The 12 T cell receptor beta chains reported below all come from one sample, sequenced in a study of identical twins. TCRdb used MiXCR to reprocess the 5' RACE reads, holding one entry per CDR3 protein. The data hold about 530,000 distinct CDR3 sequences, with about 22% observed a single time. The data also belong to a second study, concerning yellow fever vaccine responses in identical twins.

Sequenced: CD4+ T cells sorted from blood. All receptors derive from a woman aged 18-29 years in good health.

CDR3 sequence: CASSLLTGGYNEQFF. The CDR3 DNA follows: TGCGCCAGCAGCTTGTTAACAGGAGGCTACAATGAGCAGTTCTTC. The chain has TRBV5-1 and TRBJ2-1; D tentatively reads TRBD1 or TRBD2 (5 bases each). Germline CDR1 and CDR2: SGHRS and YFSETQ. The ends were cut back, 1 base at V and 3 bases at J, with 11 bases in the middle. The CDR3 spans 15 residues.

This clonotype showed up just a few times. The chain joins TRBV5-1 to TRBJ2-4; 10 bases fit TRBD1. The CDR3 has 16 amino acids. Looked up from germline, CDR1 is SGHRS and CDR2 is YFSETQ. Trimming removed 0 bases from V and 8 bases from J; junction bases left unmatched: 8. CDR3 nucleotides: TGCGCCAGCAGCTTGGGTAGTGCGACAGGGGGCCACATTCAGTACTTC. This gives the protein CASSLGSATGGHIQYF.

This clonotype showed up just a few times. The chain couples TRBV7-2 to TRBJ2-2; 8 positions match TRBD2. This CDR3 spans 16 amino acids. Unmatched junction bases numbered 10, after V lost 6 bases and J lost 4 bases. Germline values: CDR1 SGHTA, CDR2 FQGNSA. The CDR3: CASRVPGTRGTGELFF. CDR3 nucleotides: TGTGCCAGCAGAGTCCCCGGGACTAGAGGCACCGGGGAGCTGTTTTTT.

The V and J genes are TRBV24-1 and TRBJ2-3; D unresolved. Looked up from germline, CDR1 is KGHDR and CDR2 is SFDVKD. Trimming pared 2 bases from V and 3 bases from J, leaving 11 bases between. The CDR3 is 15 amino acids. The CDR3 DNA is TGTGCCACCAGTGATTCCCCCCCATCAACAGATACGCAGTATTTT. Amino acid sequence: CATSDSPPSTDTQYF.

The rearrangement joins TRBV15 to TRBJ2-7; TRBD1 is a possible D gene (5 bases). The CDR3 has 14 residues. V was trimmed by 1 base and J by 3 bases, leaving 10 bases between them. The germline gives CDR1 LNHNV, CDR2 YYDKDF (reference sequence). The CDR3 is CATSRAIDSYEQYF. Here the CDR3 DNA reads TGTGCCACCAGCAGAGCCATAGACAGCTACGAGCAGTACTTC. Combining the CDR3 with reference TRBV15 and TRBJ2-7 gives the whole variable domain DAMVIQNPRYQVTQFGKPVTLSCSQTLNHNVMYWYQQKSSQAPKLLFHYYDKDFNNEADTPDNFQSRRPNTSFCFLDIRSPGLGDTAMYLCATSRAIDSYEQYFGPGTRLTVT.

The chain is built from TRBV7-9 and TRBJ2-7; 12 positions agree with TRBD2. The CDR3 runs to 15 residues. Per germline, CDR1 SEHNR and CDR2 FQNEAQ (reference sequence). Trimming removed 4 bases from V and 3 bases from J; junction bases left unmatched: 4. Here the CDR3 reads CASSSGLAGYYEQYF. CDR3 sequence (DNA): TGTGCCAGCAGCTCCGGACTAGCGGGATACTACGAGCAGTACTTC.

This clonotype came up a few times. CDR3 in amino acids: CASSLVAGGPTTYEQYV. DNA of the CDR3: TGTGCCAGCAGCTTAGTAGCGGGGGGACCTACTACCTACGAGCAGTACGTC. The rearrangement uses TRBV7-8 and TRBJ2-7; 10 bases fit TRBD2. V lost 1 base to trimming and J lost 2 bases; unmatched junction nucleotides: 8. The germline gives CDR1 SGHVS, CDR2 FQNEAQ. The CDR3 loop spans 17 amino acids.

The CDR3 loop is CSVDGDGYTF. The CDR3 region has the DNA TGCAGCGTTGATGGGGATGGCTACACCTTC. This sequence joins TRBV29-1 and TRBJ1-2; D is unresolved. This CDR3 contains 10 residues. Germline CDR1 SQVTM, CDR2 ANQGSEA. V was shortened by 3 bases and J by 6 bases, with 5 bases between the two germline ends.

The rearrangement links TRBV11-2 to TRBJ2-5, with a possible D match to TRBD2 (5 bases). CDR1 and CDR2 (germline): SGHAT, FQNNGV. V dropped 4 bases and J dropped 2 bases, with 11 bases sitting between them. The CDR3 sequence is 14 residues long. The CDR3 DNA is TGTGCCAGCAGCTCTCGGGGTTTTCAAGAGACCCAGTACTTC. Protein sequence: CASSSRGFQETQYF. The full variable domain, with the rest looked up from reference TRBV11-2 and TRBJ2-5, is EAGVAQSPRYKIIEKRQSVAFWCNPISGHATLYWYQQILGQGPKLLIQFQNNGVVDDSQLPKDRFSAERLKGVDSTLKIQPAKLEDSAVYLCASSSRGFQETQYFGPGTRLLVL.

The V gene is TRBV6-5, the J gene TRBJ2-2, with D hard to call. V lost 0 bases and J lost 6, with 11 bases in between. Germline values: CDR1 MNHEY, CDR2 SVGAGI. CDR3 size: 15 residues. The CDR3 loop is CASSYSGGRPGELFF. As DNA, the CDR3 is TGTGCCAGCAGTTACTCGGGCGGTAGACCCGGGGAGCTGTTTTTT.

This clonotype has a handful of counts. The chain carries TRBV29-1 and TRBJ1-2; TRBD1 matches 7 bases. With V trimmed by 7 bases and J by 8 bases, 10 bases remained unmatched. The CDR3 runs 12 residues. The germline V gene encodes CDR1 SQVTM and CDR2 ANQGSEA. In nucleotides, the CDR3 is TGCAGCGCATCGACAGGGACCAGAGGCTACACCTTC. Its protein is CSASTGTRGYTF.

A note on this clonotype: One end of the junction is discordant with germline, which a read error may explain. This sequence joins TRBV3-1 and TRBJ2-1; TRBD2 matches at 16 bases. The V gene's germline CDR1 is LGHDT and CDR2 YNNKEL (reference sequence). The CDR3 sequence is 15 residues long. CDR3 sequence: CASSQVGLAGGYFDF. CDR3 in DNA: TGTGCCAGCAGCCAAGTGGGACTAGCGGGAGGGTACTTTGACTTC.